This is a list of T cell receptor beta chains from one sample in a study of CD8+CD57+ T cells in acquired aplastic anemia. TCRdb ran MiXCR on the reads and lists one entry per CDR3 protein. There are around 230,000 distinct CDR3 sequences in the sample; around 63% occur only once, and approximately 30% lies in the top ten. The sequencing sample was made of sorted CD4+, CD8+, or CD8+CD57+ T cells (not recorded which) from PBMCs. The source of these receptors is a human donor in good health. The CDR3 runs from the conserved cysteine through the conserved F or W. The D gene is left open where the match is weak. Size is omitted from some rows. Given values are once, few, many or a class for expanded clones.

j_gene,v_gene,d_gene,abundance,CDR3aa,CDR3nt
TRBJ2-7,TRBV11-3,NA,NA,CASSLERVAPYEQYF,TGTGCCAGCAGCTTAGAAAGGGTAGCACCCTACGAGCAGTACTTC
TRBJ1-2,TRBV10-3,TRBD1,NA,CANSPGTELRNYGYTF,TGTGCCAACTCTCCCGGGACAGAGCTACGAAACTATGGCTACACCTTC
TRBJ2-6,TRBV5-1,TRBD2,NA,CASSQERPLAGALPGANVLTF,TGCGCCAGCAGCCAGGAAAGGCCTCTAGCGGGGGCACTCCCTGGGGCCAACGTCCTGACTTTC
TRBJ2-7,TRBV29-1,NA,NA,CSVVGQWNYEQYF,TGCAGCGTTGTAGGTCAGTGGAACTACGAGCAGTACTTC
TRBJ2-7,TRBV3-1,TRBD1,many,CASSLPGQGAPGEQYF,TGTGCCAGCAGCTTACCGGGACAGGGGGCGCCCGGCGAGCAGTACTTC
TRBJ2-3,TRBV7-8,NA,many,CASSSPSLPGHYTDTQYF,TGTGCCAGCAGCTCCCCTAGCCTCCCGGGACACTACACAGATACGCAGTATTTT
TRBJ2-7,TRBV27,NA,few,CASSLAGDFSYEQYF,TGTGCCAGCAGTTTGGCAGGGGATTTTTCCTACGAGCAGTACTTC
TRBJ1-1,TRBV10-1,TRBD1,NA,CASSEDRVKWRTEAFF,TGCGCCAGCAGTGAGGACAGGGTCAAGTGGAGGACTGAAGCTTTCTTT
TRBJ2-7,TRBV12-3/TRBV12-4,NA,few,CASTPRGMGYEQYF,TGTGCCAGCACCCCGCGGGGAATGGGCTACGAGCAGTACTTC
TRBJ2-6,TRBV5-1,NA,NA,CASSLDPGPNSGANVLTF,TGCGCCAGCAGCTTGGACCCAGGGCCGAACTCTGGGGCCAACGTCCTGACTTTC
TRBJ1-2,TRBV2,NA,NA,CASSGNRENYGYTF,TGTGCCAGCAGTGGGAACAGGGAGAACTATGGCTACACCTTC
TRBJ2-7,TRBV10-1,TRBD2,NA,CASNRASGGLPYGQYF,TGCGCCAGTAATAGGGCTAGCGGGGGCCTGCCCTACGGGCAGTACTTC
TRBJ2-1,TRBV7-3,NA,few,CASTQYPYNEQFF,TGTGCCAGCACCCAATATCCCTACAATGAGCAGTTCTTC
TRBJ2-6,TRBV10-2,NA,few,CATVGAGANVLTF,TGCGCCACCGTGGGGGCCGGGGCCAACGTCCTGACTTTC
TRBJ1-2,TRBV10-1,TRBD1,NA,CASSEGLRTGALGYGYTF,TGCGCCAGCAGTGAAGGCCTACGGACAGGGGCCCTTGGCTATGGCTACACCTTC
TRBJ1-5,TRBV2,TRBD1,NA,CASSGQGAAKPQHF,TGTGCCAGCAGCGGACAGGGGGCCGCCAAGCCCCAGCATTTT
TRBJ2-7,TRBV14,NA,few,CASSWSGSYEQYF,TGTGCCAGCAGTTGGTCAGGGTCCTACGAGCAGTACTTC
TRBJ2-5,TRBV25-1,NA,NA,CATSRQGYLETQYF,TGTGCCACATCCCGGCAGGGCTATTTAGAGACCCAGTACTTC
TRBJ2-7,TRBV9,TRBD2,NA,CASSDRLAAYEQYF,TGTGCCAGCAGTGACAGACTAGCGGCCTACGAGCAGTACTTC
TRBJ2-7,TRBV4-1,TRBD2,few,CASSQEYPQDRKAGGRYEQYF,TGCGCCAGCAGCCAAGAATATCCCCAAGATAGAAAAGCGGGAGGTCGCTACGAGCAGTACTTC
TRBJ2-1,TRBV7-9,TRBD2,NA,CASSHSGGPPPGQFF,TGTGCCAGCAGTCATAGCGGGGGGCCCCCCCCTGGGCAGTTCTTC
TRBJ2-7,TRBV20-1,NA,NA,CSALVPQGFYEQYF,TGCAGTGCTCTGGTTCCTCAGGGTTTCTACGAGCAGTACTTC
TRBJ1-5,TRBV20-1,NA,once,CSARDTPEHF,TGCAGTGCTAGAGATACGCCCGAGCATTTT
TRBJ2-3,TRBV7-8,NA,many,CASSLEPREIGTDTQYF,TGTGCCAGCAGTCTAGAGCCTCGGGAGATTGGCACAGATACGCAGTATTTT
TRBJ2-1,TRBV9,NA,NA,CASSVHQQWLYNEQFF,TGTGCCAGCAGCGTACACCAGCAATGGCTGTACAATGAGCAGTTCTTC
TRBJ2-1,TRBV12-3/TRBV12-4,NA,many,CASSLGDEQFF,TGTGCCAGCAGTTTGGGGGATGAGCAGTTCTTC